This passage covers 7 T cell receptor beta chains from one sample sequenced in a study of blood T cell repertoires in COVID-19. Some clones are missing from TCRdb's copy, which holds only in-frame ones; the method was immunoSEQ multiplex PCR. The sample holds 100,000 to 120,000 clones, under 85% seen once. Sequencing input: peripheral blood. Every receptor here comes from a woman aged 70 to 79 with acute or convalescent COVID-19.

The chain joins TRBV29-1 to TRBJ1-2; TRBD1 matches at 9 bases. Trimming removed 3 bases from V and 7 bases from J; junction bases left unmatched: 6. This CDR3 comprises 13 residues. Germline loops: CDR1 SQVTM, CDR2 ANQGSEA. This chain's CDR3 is CSVERDREGGYTF. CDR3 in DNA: TGCAGCGTTGAGAGGGACAGGGAAGGTGGCTACACCTTC.

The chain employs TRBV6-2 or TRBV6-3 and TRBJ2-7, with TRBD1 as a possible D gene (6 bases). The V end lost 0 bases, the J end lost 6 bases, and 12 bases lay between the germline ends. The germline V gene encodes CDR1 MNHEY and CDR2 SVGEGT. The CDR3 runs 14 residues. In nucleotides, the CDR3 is TGTGCCAGCAGTTACTCGGGGGCAGGACTCGAGCAGTACGTC. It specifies CASSYSGAGLEQYV.

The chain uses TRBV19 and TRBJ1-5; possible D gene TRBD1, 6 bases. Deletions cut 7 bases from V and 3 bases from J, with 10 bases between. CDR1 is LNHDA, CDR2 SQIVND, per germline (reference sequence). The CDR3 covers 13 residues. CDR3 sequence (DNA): TGTGCCAGTAACGGACAGATCAATCAGCCCCAGCATTTT. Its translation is CASNGQINQPQHF. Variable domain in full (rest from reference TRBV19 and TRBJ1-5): DGGITQSPKYLFRKEGQNVTLSCEQNLNHDAMYWYRQDPGQGLRLIYYSQIVNDFQKGDIAEGYSVSREKKESFPLTVTSAQKNPTAFYLCASNGQINQPQHFGDGTRLSIL.

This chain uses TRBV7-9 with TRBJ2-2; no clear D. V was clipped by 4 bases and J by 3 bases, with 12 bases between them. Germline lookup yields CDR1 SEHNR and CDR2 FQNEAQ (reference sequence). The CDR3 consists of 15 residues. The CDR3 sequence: CASSSYTMYTGELFF. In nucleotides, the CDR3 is TGTGCCAGCAGCTCCTATACTATGTACACCGGGGAGCTGTTTTTT.

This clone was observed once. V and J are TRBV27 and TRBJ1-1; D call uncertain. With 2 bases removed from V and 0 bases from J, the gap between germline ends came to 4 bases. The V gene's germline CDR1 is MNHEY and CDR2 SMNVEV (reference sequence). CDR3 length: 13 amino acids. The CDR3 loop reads CASSLVMNTEAFF. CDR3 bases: TGTGCCAGCAGTTTAGTTATGAACACTGAAGCTTTCTTT.

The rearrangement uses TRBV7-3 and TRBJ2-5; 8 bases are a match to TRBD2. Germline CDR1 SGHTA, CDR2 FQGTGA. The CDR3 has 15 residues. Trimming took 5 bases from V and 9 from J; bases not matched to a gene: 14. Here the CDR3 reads CASSLTPGLEKAQYF. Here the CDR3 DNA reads TGTGCCAGCAGCCTCACCCCGGGACTAGAGAAGGCCCAGTACTTC.

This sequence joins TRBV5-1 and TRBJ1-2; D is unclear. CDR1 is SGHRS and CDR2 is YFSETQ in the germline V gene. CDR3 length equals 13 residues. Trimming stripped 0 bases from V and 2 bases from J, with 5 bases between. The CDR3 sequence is CASSLDYNYGYTF. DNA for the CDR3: TGCGCCAGCAGCTTGGACTACAACTATGGCTACACCTTC.